The 6 T cell receptor beta chains presented below share a single source sample, sequenced in a study of blood T cell repertoires in COVID-19. The method was immunoSEQ multiplex PCR; TCRdb's version includes in-frame clones alone and lacks a portion of them. This table holds 200,000 or so clones, 70% to 90% found once. The sequencing sample was made of peripheral blood. Every receptor here comes from an older man with active or convalescent COVID-19.

The chain joins TRBV5-1 to TRBJ1-5, with TRBD1 identical over 10 bases. Trimming cost V 3 bases and J 3 bases; bases outside gene matches: 3. Germline V gene lookup returns CDR1 SGHRS and CDR2 YFSETQ. This CDR3 is built from 15 residues. CDR3 bases: TGCGCCAGCAGCTGGGGACAGGGGAACAATCAGCCCCAGCATTTT. Translated, it gives CASSWGQGNNQPQHF.

About this clone: Germline is not matched at one junction end, which may reflect a read error. The J gene is TRBJ2-6, the V gene TRBV7-2, with D tentatively TRBD2 (6 bases). Germline assignment: CDR1 SGHTA and CDR2 FQGNSA. This CDR3 is built from 13 residues. The DNA of the CDR3 is TGTGCCAGCAGCTTAATAGGGGACTGGTACGTTTCTTTC. Translation: CASSLIGDWYVSF.

This chain links TRBV11-3 with TRBJ2-1, with D unresolved. The CDR3 has 13 residues. V lost 0 bases to trimming and J lost 4 bases, with 4 bases between them. CDR1 is SGHNT, CDR2 YENEEA, per germline. The CDR3 DNA reads as TGTGCCAGCAGCTTAGACTTTTACAATGAGCAGTTCTTC. Translation gives CASSLDFYNEQFF.

The chain carries TRBV30 and TRBJ1-6, with 7 bases that match TRBD1. The germline gives CDR1 GTSNPN, CDR2 SVGIG (reference sequence). Losses at the gene ends were 0 bases for V and 1 base for J; bases not matched to a gene: 3. The CDR3 loop spans 16 amino acids. The CDR3 reads CAWSVRDSSYNSPLHF. The CDR3 DNA reads TGTGCCTGGAGTGTAAGGGACAGTTCCTATAATTCACCCCTCCACTTT.

The V call is TRBV11-3, the J call TRBJ1-6; unclear D gene. CDR3 size: 18 residues. V was trimmed by 0 bases and J by 0 bases, leaving 12 bases between them. In germline, CDR1 is SGHNT, CDR2 YENEEA. The CDR3 DNA reads TGTGCCAGCAGCTTAGATGCCCCCCAGGACTCCTATAATTCACCCCTCCACTTT. Translated: CASSLDAPQDSYNSPLHF.

The CDR3 loop reads CASSIGFPGVGETQYF. CDR3 in DNA: TGTGCCAGTAGTATAGGTTTCCCGGGTGTCGGGGAGACCCAGTACTTC. The chain couples TRBV19 to TRBJ2-5; D call uncertain. CDR3 length: 16 residues. Per the germline V gene, CDR1 is LNHDA and CDR2 is SQIVND (reference sequence). Trimming took off 1 base at V and 5 bases at J, with 17 bases between the two ends.